The text below deals with one T cell receptor (beta chain). Its antigen remains unknown. CDR3 length equals 16 residues. The germline V gene has CDR1 SEHNR and CDR2 FQNEAQ (reference sequence). Trimming took 2 bases from V and 5 from J; bases not matched to a gene: 5. The sample belongs to a study of cytomegalovirus exposure and HLA in healthy donors. Overall study findings and caveats: When analyzed later, a missense DCLRE1C variant was found to be linked to TCR beta V- and J-gene trimming. It was reported that the classifier diagnosed cytomegalovirus status with high specificity and sensitivity in both the original and validation cohorts. Later work showed greater clonal expansion in HLA-associated TCR beta chains than in equally common others.

PCR amplification relied on 60 Vbeta primers (plus 13 Jbeta primers). In the authors' workflow: A later analysis counted about 80 million unique TCR beta chains, around 10 million shared. Sequencing used immunoSEQ multiplex PCR; TCRdb keeps in-frame clones, though not all of them. V, J and clone size reflect that table, while D and trimming were determined from the DNA. The data show over 100,000 clones, around 84% seen once. The sequenced sample was PBMCs. The sequence came from a woman aged 30 to 39 in good health and CMV-seropositive. V and J are TRBV7-9 and TRBJ2-2; 10 bases are shared with TRBD2. In DNA form, the CDR3 reads TGTGCCAGCAGCTTACTAGCGGGGGTGACGACCGGGGAGCTGTTTTTT. This gives the protein CASSLLAGVTTGELFF.